Detailed here is one T cell receptor beta chain. This record comes from a study of blood T cell repertoires in COVID-19. Across the whole study: From the United States, Italy and Spain came samples of acute and convalescent COVID-19. From T cells, B-cell-depleted T cells, or PBMCs came the material, which was cDNA or gDNA.

Trimming shortened V by 5 bases and J by 8 bases, and 13 bases separated the two germline ends. The CDR3 covers 13 residues. In the study's own analysis: Amplification from reference gene primers served as the basis for estimated nucleated cell counts. Some clones are missing from TCRdb's copy, which holds only in-frame ones; the method was immunoSEQ multiplex PCR. For V, J and clone size, that table is used; D and trimming come from the DNA. The table has tens of thousands of clones, around four fifths seen once. The chain recombines TRBV12-3 or TRBV12-4 with TRBJ1-5; no clear D gene. This clonotype originated in a woman aged 80 or over with acute or convalescent COVID-19. Specimen: peripheral blood. The DNA for the CDR3 is TGTGCCAGCAGTCGAGGGTATAAGGAGCCCCAGCATTTT. Its protein product is CASSRGYKEPQHF.